This T cell receptor (beta chain) is from a study of blood T cells in healthy people across ages. There are a few counts of this clonotype. The antigen is unknown. The CDR3 covers 13 residues. CDR1 SQVTM and CDR2 ANQGSEA come from the germline V gene. V was clipped by 2 bases and J by 5 bases, with 12 bases between them. Study observations and caveats: Per million T cells, TCR beta diversity dropped roughly linearly as age increased. PBMCs were not sorted, which prevented a conclusive comparison of naive versus antigen-experienced cells.

Primers used in a second PCR of about 6 to 12 cycles were a sample-barcoded 5' primer and a J-beta primer mix. TCRdb recomputed calls from the 5' RACE reads with MiXCR, one row per CDR3 protein. The sample lists some 1.5 million distinct CDR3 sequences, 28% occurring once. This TCR was recovered from a woman aged 25 to 39 in good health. This chain joins TRBV29-1 and TRBJ1-2; a weak D match, TRBD1 (6 bases). Material: blood. The CDR3 reads CSVERGIGYGYTF. CDR3 DNA: TGCAGCGTTGAAAGGGGGATAGGATATGGCTACACCTTC.